The clone carrying this TCR beta chain was counted only a few times. The data originate from a study of molecular identifiers for immune sequencing clone quantification. Sorted naive CD8 T cells, roughly 19,000 to 1,100,000, were sequenced from 10%, 30% or 50% RNA. For naive CD8 T cells, sorting used the CD8+CD4-CCR7+CD45RA+ phenotype. Listed TCR primers, together with previously described methods, were used for the bulk TCR libraries. TCRdb passed the PCR reads through MiXCR, listing each CDR3 protein once. This table holds around 470,000 distinct CDR3 sequences, around 23% found once. The sequenced sample consisted of naive CD8+ T cells from blood, with Jurkat cell RNA spiked in. Subset meaning: FACS-sorted CD8+CD4-CCR7+CD45RA+ naive T cells. This TCR was recovered from a human donor in good health. Some libraries in this study had Jurkat cell RNA spiked in.

The CDR3 reads CASSAGLLSTPYEQYF. In nucleotides, the CDR3 is TGTGCCAGCAGTGCCGGACTGCTGAGCACGCCCTACGAGCAGTACTTC. The genes are TRBV27 and TRBJ2-7, with D possibly being TRBD2 (5 bases). Trimming cost V 5 bases and J 2 bases, with 19 bases left between them. The CDR3 runs to 16 residues. Germline loops: CDR1 MNHEY, CDR2 SMNVEV (reference sequence).